This T cell receptor beta chain was identified in a study of T cells in Graves' hyperthyroidism and ophthalmopathy. TCR beta CDR3 region amplification was performed from RNA transcripts. An initial round of RT-PCR targeting the TCR CDR3 relied on the HTBI primer set. TCRdb passed the multiplex PCR reads through MiXCR, listing each CDR3 protein once. The sample yields about 250,000 distinct CDR3 sequences, 22% seen once. Uncontrolled infection, other autoimmune disease, pregnancy or lactation led to exclusion. Germline loops: CDR1 MNHEY, CDR2 SVGEGT. The V and J ends lost 7 bases and 0 bases respectively, with 10 bases between them. The CDR3 is 14 amino acids. Broader study findings: Also found in blood were most expanded thyroid clonotypes above 0.001.

Concerning this clonotype itself: Its specificity is not known.

Sequencing was done on a sample of blood. The origin of this receptor is a man aged 25-45 years with Graves' ophthalmopathy. The chain is built from TRBV6-2 or TRBV6-3 and TRBJ1-5, with D perhaps matching TRBD1 (6 bases). The CDR3 loop reads CASKRDNSNQPQHF. In DNA form, the CDR3 reads TGTGCCAGCAAAAGGGACAATAGCAATCAGCCCCAGCATTTT.